Listed below are T cell receptor beta chains from one sample, sequenced in a study of cytomegalovirus exposure and HLA in healthy donors. Data came from immunoSEQ multiplex PCR; TCRdb stores just in-frame clones and leaves some out. The sample includes over 50,000 clones, about 80% of them seen just once. Sequencing was done on a sample of PBMCs. The receptors were sampled from a middle-aged man in good health and CMV-seronegative. Both conserved end residues are part of each CDR3. D genes are given only for firm matches. The size entry is marked missing in some rows and otherwise reads once, few, many or a size class.

D gene,V gene,J gene,clone size,CDR3 DNA,CDR3 protein
TRBD2,TRBV28,TRBJ2-5,.,TGTGCCACCAAACCCACCATCCTAGCGGTGCAAGAGACCCAGTACTTC,CATKPTILAVQETQYF
TRBD1,TRBV19,TRBJ1-5,.,TGTGCCAGTAGTGGGACAGGGGTTCAGCCCCAGCATTTT,CASSGTGVQPQHF
.,TRBV6-6,TRBJ2-3,.,TGTGCCAGCACCCCGGGGGGCAGCACAGATACGCAGTATTTT,CASTPGGSTDTQYF
TRBD1,TRBV19,TRBJ1-5,.,TGTGCCAGTAGTAGAAACTCAGGACAGGGCAATCAGCCCCAGCATTTT,CASSRNSGQGNQPQHF
.,TRBV10-3,TRBJ2-2,.,TGTGCCATCAGTGAGTTTTTACAGGGACCCGGGGAGCTGTTTTTT,CAISEFLQGPGELFF
TRBD2,TRBV5-1,TRBJ2-1,.,TGCGCCAGCAGCTTGCGGTTGCGGGGGGCGAACAATGAGCAGTTCTTC,CASSLRLRGANNEQFF
.,TRBV11-3,TRBJ1-1,.,TGTGCCAGCAGCGAGCTCCTGAACACTGAAGCTTTCTTT,CASSELLNTEAFF
TRBD1,TRBV25-1,TRBJ1-2,once,TGTGCCAGCAGCGAGACAGGGCTTAACTATGGCTACACCTTC,CASSETGLNYGYTF
TRBD1,TRBV4-3,TRBJ1-4,few,TGCGCCAGCAGCCCAAGGGGGACAGGGAACGGTGAAAAACTGTTTTTT,CASSPRGTGNGEKLFF
.,TRBV4-2,TRBJ1-2,.,TGTGCCAGCAGCCATGGGCAGGGTCCTAACTATGGCTACACCTTC,CASSHGQGPNYGYTF
.,TRBV6-5,TRBJ2-5,few,TGTGCCAGCAGCCTCATGGGGAGCGGAGAGACCCAGTACTTC,CASSLMGSGETQYF
TRBD1,TRBV7-2,TRBJ2-7,.,TGTGCCAGCAGCGGAGACGCCGGGACAGGGGCCTACGAGCAGTACTTC,CASSGDAGTGAYEQYF
.,TRBV14,TRBJ1-1,.,TGTGCCAGCAGCCTTCAACGGACTGAAGCTTTCTTT,CASSLQRTEAFF
TRBD1,TRBV6-5,TRBJ2-7,.,TGTGCCAGCAGTTACCGTCCCGGGACAGGAACCTACGAGCAGTACTTC,CASSYRPGTGTYEQYF
.,TRBV29-1,TRBJ2-5,.,TGCAGCGTGACGGACAAAGAGACCCAGTACTTC,CSVTDKETQYF
TRBD1,TRBV5-4,TRBJ1-2,.,TGTGCCAGCAGCGCCGGAACAGGGGCGGGTGGCTACACCTTC,CASSAGTGAGGYTF
.,TRBV6-6,TRBJ1-6,.,TGTGCCAGCAGTTACTCGTTTCCGCGGGATTCACCCCTCCACTTT,CASSYSFPRDSPLHF
TRBD1,TRBV15,TRBJ2-7,.,TGTGCCACCAGCACCTCGGGGGACAGGGGGCTTTACGAGCAGTACTTC,CATSTSGDRGLYEQYF
.,TRBV7-9,TRBJ1-1,once,TGTGCCAGCAGCCTCGGCCAGGGGAATGGAAACACTGAAGATTTCTTT,CASSLGQGNGNTEDFF
.,TRBV5-1,TRBJ2-2,.,TGCGCCAGCAGCTTGGGGGCCACCGGGGAGCTGTTTTTT,CASSLGATGELFF
.,TRBV5-1,TRBJ2-7,.,TGCGCCAGCAGCTTGGGGGACACCTACGACCTTGAGCAGTACTTC,CASSLGDTYDLEQYF
TRBD1,TRBV30,TRBJ2-2,.,TGTGCCTGGGGCGGGACAGGGGGCCGTTCCGGGGAGCTGTTTTTT,CAWGGTGGRSGELFF